What follows are 26 T cell receptor beta chains derived from one specimen sequenced in a study of shared clonotypes between healthy human individuals. Naive CD8 cells were CD45RO-negative, positively selected for CCR7, excluding terminally differentiated effector memory CD45RA+ cells. Clones were read by immunoSEQ multiplex PCR, and TCRdb kept only the in-frame ones, dropping some. The data hold about 2.2 million clones, with 85% to 95% observed a single time. The sequencing sample was made of naive CD8+ T cells from PBMCs. These receptors all come from a man in his late teens or twenties in good health. Some clones in this sample may be carry-over from other donors' samples.

CDR3 loop: CASSTVSGVRTGELFF. Here the CDR3 DNA reads TGCGCCAGCAGCACGGTGAGCGGAGTAAGGACCGGGGAGCTGTTTTTT. The J gene is TRBJ2-2, the V gene TRBV4-1, with D possibly matching TRBD2 (5 bases). V was cut by 5 bases and J by 5 bases, with 18 bases left in between. Germline values: CDR1 MGHRA, CDR2 YSYEKL. The CDR3 is 16 amino acids.

This clone was seen only once. The chain is built from TRBV11-2 and TRBJ2-7; perhaps D is TRBD1 or TRBD2 (5 bases each). Germline CDR1 and CDR2: SGHAT and FQNNGV. This CDR3 is 16 amino acids long. Between the trimmed V and J ends, which lost 0 bases and 2 bases, there was a span of 14 bases. The CDR3 DNA reads TGTGCCAGCAGCTTAGATCCGGGACGAGGGGCCTACGAGCAGTACTTC. Protein: CASSLDPGRGAYEQYF.

The V gene is TRBV7-9, the J gene TRBJ1-6, with 7 positions matching TRBD1. The ends lost 2 bases at V and 7 bases at J; junction bases unmatched: 5. The CDR3 loop spans 15 amino acids. Germline CDR1 is SEHNR and CDR2 is FQNEAQ (reference sequence). CDR3 sequence reads: CASSLSPGGNSPLHF. CDR3 nucleotides: TGTGCCAGCAGCTTATCTCCAGGGGGAAATTCACCCCTCCACTTT.

The CDR3 loop is CTSSQDLAGSLPNEQFF. The DNA for the CDR3 is TGCACCAGCAGCCAAGATCTAGCGGGATCCTTACCCAATGAGCAGTTCTTC. V gene TRBV1 combines with J gene TRBJ2-1; TRBD2, the D gene given by the table, was not confirmed from the DNA. TRBV1 is a pseudogene. The CDR3 sequence is 17 residues long.

Notes on this clone: A far larger clone is one base from this, pointing to a likely read error. The rearrangement joins TRBV5-1 to TRBJ1-1; the D is unclear. The CDR3 has 17 amino acids. Germline loops: CDR1 SGHRS, CDR2 YFSETQ. Trimming removed 4 bases from V and 0 bases from J, with 19 bases in between. The chain's CDR3 is CASSPEPTSLVNTEAFF. In DNA, the CDR3 is TGCGCCAGCAGCCCGGAGCCGACAAGTTTGGTGAACACTGAAGCTTTCTTT.

This chain connects TRBV28 to TRBJ2-1, with D possibly being TRBD2 (6 bases). Trimming took off 8 bases at V and 4 bases at J, with 18 bases between the two ends. The length of the CDR3 is 15 residues. Germline CDR1 MDHEN, CDR2 SYDVKM. The chain's CDR3 is CASSSGTWGYNEQFF. The CDR3 nucleotides are TGTGCCAGCTCCTCGGGGACTTGGGGATACAATGAGCAGTTCTTC.

This rearrangement joins TRBV9 to TRBJ2-7; the match to TRBD2 covers 10 bases. Germline assignment: CDR1 SGDLS and CDR2 YYNGEE. The CDR3 totals 15 residues. V dropped 3 bases and J dropped 6; count of bases not matched to a gene: 9. Here the CDR3 reads CASSGSSGSGGEQYF. CDR3 nucleotides: TGTGCCAGCAGCGGCTCTAGCGGGAGCGGAGGCGAGCAGTACTTC.

This clone was detected once. The V gene is TRBV2, the J gene TRBJ1-2; D remains ambiguous. Germline V gives CDR1 SNHLY, CDR2 FYNNEI. V lost 0 bases to trimming and J lost 7 bases, with 15 bases between them. The CDR3 totals 15 residues. CDR3 protein: CASSEARPGRGGYTF. CDR3 sequence (DNA): TGTGCCAGCAGTGAAGCTCGCCCGGGGAGAGGTGGCTACACCTTC.

The rearrangement uses TRBV7-9 and TRBJ2-7; D call uncertain. The CDR3 runs to 15 residues. V dropped 5 bases and J dropped 0 bases, with 14 bases sitting between them. Germline V gene sequence: CDR1 SEHNR, CDR2 FQNEAQ (reference sequence). The CDR3 nucleotides are TGTGCCAGCAGCCCCCCGGGTAGGAGCTCCTACGAGCAGTACTTC. It is translated as CASSPPGRSSYEQYF.

This clone was seen more than once but under ten times. The V and J genes are TRBV11-3 and TRBJ1-1; D uncertain. The germline CDR1 and CDR2 sequences are SGHNT and YENEEA. The V end was cut by 4 bases, the J end by 4 bases, with 16 bases between. The CDR3 runs to 15 residues. This CDR3 is CASSSRVRVRTEAFF. The CDR3 DNA reads TGTGCCAGCAGCTCACGCGTTCGGGTTCGCACTGAAGCTTTCTTT.

In the case of this clone: At the DNA level, this CDR3 is encoded by other sequences in the same sample as well. The genes are TRBV27 and TRBJ2-7, with 8 nucleotides matching TRBD1. This CDR3 has 14 amino acids. Trimming cost V 6 bases and J 3 bases; bases outside gene matches: 7. Germline-derived CDR1 and CDR2 are MNHEY and SMNVEV (reference sequence). The chain's CDR3 is CASSSRDRFYEQYF. The CDR3 nucleotides read TGTGCCAGCAGCTCCCGGGACAGGTTCTACGAGCAGTACTTC.

The chain uses TRBV7-2 and TRBJ2-7; TRBD2 agrees at 8 bases. Germline trimming cut 1 base from V and 6 bases from J; bases unmatched to any gene: 11. This CDR3 region has 16 residues. The V gene's germline CDR1 is SGHTA and CDR2 FQGNSA. CDR3 DNA sequence: TGTGCCAGCAGCTTAGTGGCGAGCGGGAGTGTCCGCGAGCAGTACTTC. This codes for CASSLVASGSVREQYF.

J is TRBJ2-7 and V is TRBV27, with 9 bases lining up with TRBD1. CDR1 MNHEY and CDR2 SMNVEV come from the germline V gene (reference sequence). The J segment lost 5 bases and the V segment lost 5 bases, leaving 10 bases of the junction unmatched. This CDR3 comprises 15 residues. The CDR3 protein is CASSRPGTGYHEQYF. The DNA of the CDR3 is TGTGCCAGCAGTCGCCCCGGGACAGGGTACCACGAGCAGTACTTC.

The chain recombines TRBV15 with TRBJ2-1, with 8 bases lining up with TRBD2. Germline V gene lookup returns CDR1 LNHNV and CDR2 YYDKDF (reference sequence). V lost 8 bases, J lost 5 bases, and 5 bases stayed unmatched. CDR3 size: 13 residues. CDR3 loop: CATSGRADNEQFF. Here the CDR3 DNA reads TGTGCCACCTCCGGGAGGGCCGACAATGAGCAGTTCTTC.

This clone was seen only a few times. This CDR3 is also generated by other DNA sequences in the sample. The gene calls are TRBV4-1 and TRBJ1-5; D is unclear. Germline V gene lookup returns CDR1 MGHRA and CDR2 YSYEKL. V was cut by 1 base and J by 5 bases, with 6 bases left in between. This CDR3 comprises 13 residues. DNA of the CDR3: TGCGCCAGCAGCCAAGGAGTGGATCAGCCCCAGCATTTT. It translates to CASSQGVDQPQHF.

The chain carries TRBV11-2 and TRBJ2-3; D is unclear. Trimming removed 2 bases from V and 0 bases from J, with 12 bases in between. CDR1 is SGHAT and CDR2 is FQNNGV in the germline V gene. The CDR3 extends over 16 amino acids. The DNA of the CDR3 is TGTGCCAGCAGCTTAATCAGCGCCTCTAGCACAGATACGCAGTATTTT. It specifies CASSLISASSTDTQYF.

The chain is built from TRBV6-1 and TRBJ2-7; tentative D call: TRBD2 (5 bases). The germline V gene has CDR1 MNHNS and CDR2 SASEGT. The CDR3 has 13 residues. V was pared by 6 bases and J by 6 bases, with 15 bases between. CDR3 protein: CASRSGRRLEQYF. DNA for the CDR3: TGTGCCAGCAGGAGCGGTCGCCGGCTCGAGCAGTACTTC.

V and J are TRBV10-2 and TRBJ2-7; D is possibly TRBD1 or TRBD2 (5 bases each). This CDR3 contains 12 residues. V lost 2 bases to trimming and J lost 6 bases, with 8 bases between them. Germline-derived CDR1 and CDR2 are WSHSY and SAAADI. CDR3 in DNA: TGCGCCAGCAGTGAGACGAGGGGCGAGCAGTACTTC. Protein sequence: CASSETRGEQYF.

The chain carries TRBV5-4 and TRBJ2-7; D gene unclear. CDR1 SGHNT and CDR2 YYREEE come from the germline V gene (reference sequence). This CDR3 contains 12 residues. Between the trimmed V and J ends, which lost 2 bases and 2 bases, there was a span of 5 bases. CDR3: CASSFEAYEQYF. DNA of the CDR3: TGTGCCAGCAGCTTTGAGGCCTACGAGCAGTACTTC.

The rearrangement uses TRBV7-8 and TRBJ1-5; D gene uncertain. V lost 4 bases to trimming and J lost 0 bases, with 13 bases between them. The CDR3 covers 16 residues. Germline V lookup: CDR1 SGHVS, CDR2 FQNEAQ. In DNA, the CDR3 is TGTGCCAGCAGCTCGGACCTGGGGTATAGCAATCAGCCCCAGCATTTT. Translating it yields CASSSDLGYSNQPQHF.

The rearrangement links TRBV6-5 to TRBJ1-6, with 7 positions matching TRBD1. V lost 4 bases, J lost 6 bases, and 6 bases stayed unmatched. The germline V gene has CDR1 MNHEY and CDR2 SVGAGI. The CDR3 is made up of 15 amino acids. CDR3 nucleotide sequence: TGTGCCAGCAGTTCGGGACAGCCGATTAATTCACCCCTCCACTTT. Translated, it gives CASSSGQPINSPLHF.

The V and J genes are TRBV4-1 and TRBJ2-2; 7 bases fit TRBD1. Trimming removed 4 bases from V and 4 bases from J; junction bases left unmatched: 3. The CDR3 consists of 14 residues. Germline loops: CDR1 MGHRA, CDR2 YSYEKL. The CDR3 DNA reads TGCGCCAGCAGCCCGACAGGGCTCACCGGGGAGCTGTTTTTT. Translated, it gives CASSPTGLTGELFF.

The CDR3 coding sequence is TGCGCCAGCAGCCTGGGACAGGCGACCTACGAGCAGTACTTC. As protein: CASSLGQATYEQYF. V and J are TRBV4-1 and TRBJ2-7; the match to TRBD1 covers 8 bases. The CDR3 totals 14 residues. V lost 4 bases and J lost 2; bases outside the gene matches: 4. Germline values: CDR1 MGHRA, CDR2 YSYEKL.

This clone was observed once. The chain carries TRBV10-3 and TRBJ2-7; D not resolved. Trimming left V 10 bases short and J 2 bases short, with 21 bases between. This CDR3 contains 15 residues. Germline CDR1 reads ENHRY; CDR2 reads SYGVKD. CDR3 in DNA: TGTGCCACCGTATATGGTTCTGCTGAGCCCTACGAGCAGTACTTC. Its translation: CATVYGSAEPYEQYF.

This chain joins TRBV27 and TRBJ1-1; no clear D gene. The CDR3 is 16 residues long. Trimming left V 0 bases short and J 3 bases short, with 14 bases between. Germline V gene lookup returns CDR1 MNHEY and CDR2 SMNVEV (reference sequence). The CDR3 protein is CASSLSGLGVYTEAFF. Written as DNA, the CDR3 is TGTGCCAGCAGTTTATCGGGCCTCGGGGTTTACACTGAAGCTTTCTTT.

V gene TRBV7-8 combines with J gene TRBJ2-7; 9 positions agree with TRBD2. V shed 0 bases and J 6 bases; nucleotides not matched to a gene: 12. Germline CDR1 reads SGHVS; CDR2 reads FQNEAQ. The CDR3 totals 17 residues. CDR3: CASSLAVSGRYKSEQYF. For the CDR3, the DNA is TGTGCCAGCAGCTTAGCGGTTAGCGGGAGATATAAAAGCGAGCAGTACTTC. Based on the CDR3 plus reference TRBV7-8 and TRBJ2-7, the full variable domain is GAGVSQSPRYKVAKRGQDVALRCDPISGHVSLFWYQQALGQGPEFLTYFQNEAQLDKSGLPSDRFFAERPEGSVSTLKIQRTQQEDSAVYLCASSLAVSGRYKSEQYFGPGTRLTVT.